The rows below give T cell receptor beta chains drawn from one sample of a study of CD8+ T cells in alopecia areata. Assay: immunoSEQ multiplex PCR; the TCRdb copy retains only in-frame clones and omits some. The sample lists 25,000 or so clones; under 60% were seen once. Input material: NKG2D-high CD8+ T cells sorted from blood. The receptors were sampled from a human donor with alopecia areata. Each CDR3 is given with its conserved first and last residue. D genes are given only for firm matches. A clone size is listed for some rows: how often the clone was seen (once, few, many), or a class if it is expanded.

V gene	clone size	D gene	J gene	CDR3 protein	CDR3 DNA
TRBV9	-	-	TRBJ2-1	CASSVDGILDNEQFF	TGTGCCAGCAGCGTAGATGGGATTCTGGACAATGAGCAGTTCTTC
TRBV9	-	-	TRBJ1-1	CASSVGPGATEAFF	TGTGCCAGCAGCGTAGGCCCGGGGGCCACTGAAGCTTTCTTT
TRBV28	few	-	TRBJ2-7	CASSFVRRLYEQYF	TGTGCCAGCAGTTTTGTTAGACGCCTCTACGAGCAGTACTTC
TRBV7-9	-	-	TRBJ1-1	CASSPHRLGKAFF	TGTGCCAGCAGCCCGCACCGGCTTGGAAAAGCTTTCTTT
TRBV2	-	-	TRBJ2-1	CASRGEGRAQYNEQFF	TGTGCCAGCAGGGGCGAAGGACGGGCTCAATACAATGAGCAGTTCTTC
TRBV21-1	few	-	TRBJ1-1	CASSKDPRDGGPPRAFF	TGTGCCAGCAGCAAAGACCCGCGGGACGGCGGACCCCCCAGAGCTTTCTTT
TRBV5-1	-	-	TRBJ2-1	CASSPLGLNEQFF	TGCGCCAGCAGCCCCTTGGGCCTCAATGAGCAGTTCTTC
TRBV28	few	-	TRBJ1-5	CASSFSTGLLGYSNQPQHF	TGTGCCAGCAGTTTTTCTACAGGGCTGTTAGGGTATAGCAATCAGCCCCAGCATTTT
TRBV19	-	TRBD2	TRBJ2-1	CASSTPEWTSGYNEQFF	TGTGCCAGTAGTACACCGGAGTGGACTAGCGGGTACAATGAGCAGTTCTTC
TRBV29-1	-	-	TRBJ2-1	CSGGSPGIGEQFF	TGCAGCGGGGGCAGCCCAGGAATAGGTGAGCAGTTCTTC
TRBV7-8	-	-	TRBJ2-1	CASSLDGGFLYNEQFF	TGTGCCAGCAGCTTAGATGGCGGCTTCCTTTACAATGAGCAGTTCTTC
TRBV19	many	TRBD2	TRBJ2-1	CASSQTSGSYNEQFF	TGTGCCAGTAGTCAGACTAGCGGTTCCTACAATGAGCAGTTCTTC
TRBV7-6	-	-	TRBJ1-5	CASSLGGQPQHF	TGTGCCAGCAGCTTAGGTGGTCAGCCCCAGCATTTT
TRBV6-6	-	-	TRBJ2-3	CASSYSGLSTDTQYF	TGTGCCAGCAGTTACTCGGGACTGTCCACAGATACGCAGTATTTT
TRBV7-6	-	TRBD1	TRBJ2-5	CASSPYPGGQETQYF	TGTGCCAGCAGCCCATACCCAGGGGGCCAGGAGACCCAGTACTTC
TRBV7-9	-	TRBD2	TRBJ2-7	CASSLLAGESEQYF	TGTGCCAGCAGCTTACTAGCGGGAGAGAGCGAGCAGTACTTC
TRBV4-2	-	TRBD1	TRBJ2-3	CASSQPGTGVPTDTQYF	TGTGCCAGCAGCCAGCCCGGGACAGGGGTACCCACAGATACGCAGTATTTT
TRBV7-6	few	TRBD1	TRBJ2-7	CASSLVAAQGAYEQYF	TGTGCCAGCAGCTTAGTTGCAGCGCAGGGGGCCTACGAGCAGTACTTC
TRBV27	few	-	TRBJ2-7	CASGNYEQYF	TGTGCCAGCGGCAACTACGAGCAGTACTTC
TRBV25-1	-	-	TRBJ2-2	CASSINTGELFF	TGTGCCAGTTCCATAAACACCGGGGAGCTGTTTTTT
TRBV28	-	-	TRBJ2-7	CASSLGVYEQYF	TGTGCCAGCAGTTTAGGCGTATACGAGCAGTACTTC
TRBV9	-	-	TRBJ2-1	CASSVGGVGLNEQFF	TGTGCCAGCAGCGTAGGCGGGGTGGGGTTGAATGAGCAGTTCTTC
TRBV7-8	-	-	TRBJ2-7	CASSLGVGTYEQYF	TGTGCCAGCAGCTTAGGTGTGGGCACCTACGAGCAGTACTTC
TRBV29-1	-	-	TRBJ2-7	CSVESEGYEQYF	TGCAGCGTTGAGAGTGAGGGCTACGAGCAGTACTTC
TRBV7-8	once	-	TRBJ2-7	CASSLRDINSYEQYF	TGTGCCAGCAGCTTAAGGGACATTAACTCCTACGAGCAGTACTTC
TRBV27	-	-	TRBJ1-1	CASSPGTLNTEAFF	TGTGCCAGCAGCCCTGGGACTTTGAACACTGAAGCTTTCTTT
TRBV5-6	once	-	TRBJ2-7	CASSFRYQISSYEQYF	TGTGCCAGCAGCTTCAGATACCAAATATCCTCCTACGAGCAGTACTTC
TRBV5-6	-	-	TRBJ2-2	CASSLLGRLRGTGELFF	TGTGCCAGCAGCTTGCTCGGTAGGCTTCGGGGCACCGGGGAGCTGTTTTTT